This TCR beta chain was recorded in a study of blood T cell repertoires in COVID-19. Turning to the study itself: The origin of the acute and convalescent COVID-19 samples was the United States, Italy and Spain. PBMCs, B-cell-depleted T cells, or T cells provided the cDNA or gDNA that made up the material.

Trimming pared 6 bases from V and 0 bases from J, leaving 8 bases between. In germline, CDR1 is MRHNA, CDR2 SNTAGT. The CDR3 loop spans 14 amino acids. Methods used by the authors: Nucleated cell counts were estimated from reference gene primer amplification. Assay used: immunoSEQ multiplex PCR; TCRdb lists only in-frame clones, some missing. The V and J calls and clone size are taken from that table; D and trimming were inferred from the DNA. The table has tens of thousands of clones, approximately 82% seen once. The clonotype originates from a human donor in a cohort sampled during active COVID-19. The rearrangement links TRBV6-4 to TRBJ2-2; weak D call: TRBD1 (6 bases). Material for sequencing was peripheral blood. CDR3 sequence: CASRRTANTGELFF. DNA for the CDR3: TGTGCCAGCAGACGGACAGCGAACACCGGGGAGCTGTTTTTT.